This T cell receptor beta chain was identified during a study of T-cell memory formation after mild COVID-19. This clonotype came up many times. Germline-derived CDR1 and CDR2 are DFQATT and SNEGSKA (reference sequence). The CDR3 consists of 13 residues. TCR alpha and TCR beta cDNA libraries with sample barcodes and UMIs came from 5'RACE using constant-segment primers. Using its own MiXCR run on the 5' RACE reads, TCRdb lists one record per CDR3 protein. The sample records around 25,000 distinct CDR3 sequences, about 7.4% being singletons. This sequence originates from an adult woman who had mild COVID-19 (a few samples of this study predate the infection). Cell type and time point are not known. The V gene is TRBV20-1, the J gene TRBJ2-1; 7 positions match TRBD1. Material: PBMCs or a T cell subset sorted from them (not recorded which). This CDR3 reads CSERRQGGNEQFF. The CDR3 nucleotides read TGCAGCGAGAGGAGACAGGGTGGGAATGAGCAGTTCTTC.